This T cell receptor (beta chain) emerged from a study of T cells after posttransplantation cyclophosphamide. Study-level findings and limits: Tissue-infiltrating T cells from skin or gut overlapped little with blood T cells. Donor CD8+ memory clones often dominated recipient blood repertoires at later times.

The related graft donor's blood sample was taken on the day of bone marrow donation. Data came from immunoSEQ multiplex PCR; TCRdb stores just in-frame clones and leaves some out. The repertoire consists of over 45,000 clones, none detected only once. Trimming took 8 bases from V and 4 from J, leaving 17 bases between them. Germline loops: CDR1 MNHEY, CDR2 SVGAGI. The length of the CDR3 is 14 residues. This clone was detected ten times or more. Its target is not known. This sequence joins TRBV6-5 and TRBJ1-2; D is undetermined. The sequencing sample was made of PBMCs. The TCR comes from a man aged 35-49 years in good health, CMV-negative, and a related stem cell transplant donor. In DNA form, the CDR3 reads TGTGCCAGCTCCCCCATTGCGGCTCCCTATGGCTACACCTTC. Protein: CASSPIAAPYGYTF.